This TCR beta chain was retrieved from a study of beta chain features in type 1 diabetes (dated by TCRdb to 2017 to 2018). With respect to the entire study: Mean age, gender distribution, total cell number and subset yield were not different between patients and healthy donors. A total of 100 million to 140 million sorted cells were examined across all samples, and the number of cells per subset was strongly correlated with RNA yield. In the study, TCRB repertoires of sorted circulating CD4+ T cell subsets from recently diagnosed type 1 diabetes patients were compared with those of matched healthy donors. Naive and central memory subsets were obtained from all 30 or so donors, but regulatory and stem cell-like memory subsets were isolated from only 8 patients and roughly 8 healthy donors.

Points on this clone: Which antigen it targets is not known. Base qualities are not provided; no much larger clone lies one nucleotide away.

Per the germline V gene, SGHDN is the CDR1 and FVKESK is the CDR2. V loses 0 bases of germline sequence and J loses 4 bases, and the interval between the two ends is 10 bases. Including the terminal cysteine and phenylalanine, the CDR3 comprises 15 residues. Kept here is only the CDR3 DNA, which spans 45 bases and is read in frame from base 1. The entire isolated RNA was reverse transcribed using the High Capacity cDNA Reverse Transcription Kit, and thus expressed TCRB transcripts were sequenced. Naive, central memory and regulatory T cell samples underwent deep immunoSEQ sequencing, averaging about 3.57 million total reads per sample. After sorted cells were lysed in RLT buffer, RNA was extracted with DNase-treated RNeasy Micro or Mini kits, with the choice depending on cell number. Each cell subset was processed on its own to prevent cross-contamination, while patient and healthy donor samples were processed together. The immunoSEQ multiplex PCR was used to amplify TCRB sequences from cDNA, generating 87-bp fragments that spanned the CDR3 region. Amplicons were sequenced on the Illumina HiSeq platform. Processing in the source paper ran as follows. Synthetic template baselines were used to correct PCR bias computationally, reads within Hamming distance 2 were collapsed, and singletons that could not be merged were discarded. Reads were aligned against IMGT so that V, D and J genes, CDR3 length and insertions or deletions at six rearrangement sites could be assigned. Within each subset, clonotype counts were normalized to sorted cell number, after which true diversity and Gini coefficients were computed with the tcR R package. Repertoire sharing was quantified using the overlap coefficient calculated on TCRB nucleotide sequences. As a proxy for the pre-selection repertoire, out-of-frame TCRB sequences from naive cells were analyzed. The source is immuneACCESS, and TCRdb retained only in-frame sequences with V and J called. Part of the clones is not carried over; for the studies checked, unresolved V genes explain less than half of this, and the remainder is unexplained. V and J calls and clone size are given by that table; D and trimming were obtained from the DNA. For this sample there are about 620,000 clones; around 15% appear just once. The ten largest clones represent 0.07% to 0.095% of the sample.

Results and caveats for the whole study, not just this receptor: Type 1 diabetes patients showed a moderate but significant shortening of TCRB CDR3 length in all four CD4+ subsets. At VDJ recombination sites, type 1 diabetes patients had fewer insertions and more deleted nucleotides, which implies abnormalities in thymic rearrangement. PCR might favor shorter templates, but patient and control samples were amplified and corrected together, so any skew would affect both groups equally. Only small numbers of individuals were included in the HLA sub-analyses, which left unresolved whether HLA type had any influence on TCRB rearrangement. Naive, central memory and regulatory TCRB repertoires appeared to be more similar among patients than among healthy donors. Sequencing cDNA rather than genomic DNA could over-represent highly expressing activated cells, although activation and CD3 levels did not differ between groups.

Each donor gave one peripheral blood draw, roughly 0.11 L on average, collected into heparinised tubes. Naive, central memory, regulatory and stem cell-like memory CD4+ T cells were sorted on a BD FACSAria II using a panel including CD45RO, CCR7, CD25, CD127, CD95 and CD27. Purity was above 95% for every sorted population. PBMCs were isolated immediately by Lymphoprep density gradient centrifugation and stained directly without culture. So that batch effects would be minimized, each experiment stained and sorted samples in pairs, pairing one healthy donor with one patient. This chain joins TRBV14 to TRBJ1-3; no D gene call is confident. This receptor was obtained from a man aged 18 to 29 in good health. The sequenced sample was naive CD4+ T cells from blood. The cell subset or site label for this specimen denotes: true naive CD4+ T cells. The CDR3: CASSQDLPRGNTIYF. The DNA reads TGTGCCAGCAGCCAAGATCTCCCTAGAGGAAACACCATATATTTT.